A selection of T cell receptor beta chains follows, all from one sample in a study of blood T cell repertoires in COVID-19. Produced via immunoSEQ multiplex PCR; TCRdb's table is partial and in-frame only. The table includes tens of thousands of clones, 89% detected once. The sample taken for sequencing was peripheral blood. These receptors all stem from a man between 65 and 79 years old with active or convalescent COVID-19. The CDR3 runs from the conserved cysteine through the conserved F or W. A D gene is named only where the DNA matches it firmly. Size values are once, few and many counts, or a class for expanded clones, and some rows have none.

clone size	J gene	D gene	V gene	CDR3 DNA	CDR3 protein
.	TRBJ2-1	.	TRBV28	TGTGCCAGCGTCTCCGGGACTCCCTACAATGAGCAGTTCTTC	CASVSGTPYNEQFF
.	TRBJ2-2	TRBD1	TRBV7-2	TGTGCCAGCAGCTCGCAGATTGCCACAGGGGGCGGTTGGACCGGGGAGCTGTTTTTT	CASSSQIATGGGWTGELFF
once	TRBJ2-3	.	TRBV5-1	TGCGCCAGCAGCTTGGAAGGGGGGGTTACGCAGTATTTT	CASSLEGGVTQYF
.	TRBJ1-4	.	TRBV4-3	TGCGCCAGCAGCCAAGGGACAGCTCATAGTGAAAAACTGTTTTTT	CASSQGTAHSEKLFF
once	TRBJ2-7	.	TRBV19	TGTGCCAGCCAGCCTTCAGACAGCCTAACTGGGCACGAGCAGTACTTC	CASQPSDSLTGHEQYF
.	TRBJ1-1	TRBD1	TRBV18	TGTGCCAGCTCACCAGGAGACAGGGGGGACACTGAAGCTTTCTTT	CASSPGDRGDTEAFF
once	TRBJ1-3	.	TRBV6-5	TGTGCCAGCAGTCAGTCTGGAAACACCATATATTTT	CASSQSGNTIYF
once	TRBJ2-7	TRBD1	TRBV5-4	TGTGCCAGCAGCTCTAGACGCCGGGACAGGGCCTACGAGCAGTACTTC	CASSSRRRDRAYEQYF
.	TRBJ1-2	.	TRBV6-5	TGTGCCAGCAGCAGCAGGGGTCTCGGCTACACCTTC	CASSSRGLGYTF
.	TRBJ2-7	.	TRBV7-9	TGTGCCAGCAGCCCTGAGGAGGGCGGCTCCTACGAGCAGTACTTC	CASSPEEGGSYEQYF
.	TRBJ2-7	.	TRBV4-1	TGCGCCAGCAGCCAACCCGGGACACCCCCCTACGAGCAGTACTTC	CASSQPGTPPYEQYF
.	TRBJ2-3	TRBD1	TRBV7-9	TGTGCCAGCAGCTTAGCGGACAGGGGGGGTACAGATACGCAGTATTTT	CASSLADRGGTDTQYF
.	TRBJ2-5	TRBD1	TRBV5-1	TGCGCCAGCAGCTTGAGACAGGGGGGGTCGGAGACCCAGTACTTC	CASSLRQGGSETQYF
.	TRBJ1-1	TRBD1	TRBV30	TGTGCCTGGAGCGGGACAGTTGAAGCTTTCTTT	CAWSGTVEAFF
.	TRBJ1-4	TRBD1	TRBV19	TGTGCCAGTAGTTGGACAGGGGGCGATGAAAAACTGTTTTTT	CASSWTGGDEKLFF
.	TRBJ1-1	TRBD1	TRBV24-1	TGTGCCACCAGGGAGACAGGGTTAGAGAGAGCTTTCTTT	CATRETGLERAFF
.	TRBJ1-2	.	TRBV4-3	TGCGCCAGCAGCCCCTCCCCAGGGCACGGCTACACCTTC	CASSPSPGHGYTF
once	TRBJ2-1	TRBD1	TRBV6-5	TGTGCCAGCAGACACAGGGGGTTCTACAATGAGCAGTTCTTC	CASRHRGFYNEQFF
.	TRBJ2-5	TRBD2	TRBV7-2	TGTGCCAGCAGCCCGTTCCACCGAGCGGGGGGGCAAGAGACCCAGTACTTC	CASSPFHRAGGQETQYF
once	TRBJ2-3	TRBD1	TRBV9	TGTGCCAGCAGCCCCCGGACAGGGGGGGGGACAGATACGCAGTATTTT	CASSPRTGGGTDTQYF
.	TRBJ2-1	TRBD1	TRBV9	TGTGCCAGCAGCGGATGGACAGGGGCGGAGGATGAGCAGTTCTTC	CASSGWTGAEDEQFF
.	TRBJ2-7	.	TRBV5-4	TGTGCCAGCAGCTTGTACTACGGCTCCTACGAGCAGTACTTC	CASSLYYGSYEQYF
.	TRBJ1-1	TRBD1	TRBV24-1	TGTGCCACCAGTGATTCCCCTAGGGCAGGGGGCGCGGAGGGCACTGAAGCTTTCTTT	CATSDSPRAGGAEGTEAFF
.	TRBJ2-7	TRBD1	TRBV27	TGTGCCAGCAGCCCATCTCAGGGGGCAGCGACCTACGAGCAGTACTTC	CASSPSQGAATYEQYF
.	TRBJ1-2	TRBD1	TRBV28	TGTGCCAGCAGTCGGACAGGGGGGCAAGGTGGCTACACCTTC	CASSRTGGQGGYTF
.	TRBJ1-1	TRBD1	TRBV6-1	TGTGCCAGCAGTGAACCGCGGGGACAGGGGGTTAACACTGAAGCTTTCTTT	CASSEPRGQGVNTEAFF
once	TRBJ1-1	.	TRBV11-3	TGTGCCAGCAGCTTGGGGGGGAACACTGAAGCTTTCTTT	CASSLGGNTEAFF
.	TRBJ1-5	.	TRBV28	TGTGCCAGCAGTTTTAGGGGGGGGGACCATCAGCCCCAGCATTTT	CASSFRGGDHQPQHF
.	TRBJ2-7	.	TRBV5-1	TGCGCCAGCAGCTTTAACGGGGATATCTCCTACGAGCAGTACTTC	CASSFNGDISYEQYF
.	TRBJ2-5	TRBD1	TRBV5-4	TGTGCCAGCAGCATGGGACAGGGCCAAGAGACCCAGTACTTC	CASSMGQGQETQYF
.	TRBJ1-2	.	TRBV6-5	TGTGCCAGCACGTTCGAGACAGGTGCCTTTGGCTACACCTTC	CASTFETGAFGYTF
.	TRBJ1-2	.	TRBV19	TGTGCCAGTAGGGACCCGACAGCCTTCTATGGCTACACCTTC	CASRDPTAFYGYTF
.	TRBJ2-5	TRBD2	TRBV3-1/TRBV3-2	TGTGCCAGCAGCCAACGAAGACTAGCGGGGGGATCAGAGACCCAGTACTTC	CASSQRRLAGGSETQYF
.	TRBJ1-2	TRBD1	TRBV3-1/TRBV3-2	TGTGCCAGCAGCCAAGATAGGGTGGGCAGGGGGAGAGGCTACACCTTC	CASSQDRVGRGRGYTF
few	TRBJ1-2	.	TRBV9	TGTGCCAGCAGCGTAGTGGCAGGGAAGAATGGCTACACCTTC	CASSVVAGKNGYTF
.	TRBJ1-5	.	TRBV3-1/TRBV3-2	TGTGCCAGCAGCCAAGGGGCCCAAGCCTCTCAGCCCCAGCATTTT	CASSQGAQASQPQHF
.	TRBJ1-6	TRBD1	TRBV3-1/TRBV3-2	TGTGCCAGCAGCCAAGACTGGGACAGTTCTTCCTCACCCCTCCACTTT	CASSQDWDSSSSPLHF
.	TRBJ2-7	.	TRBV21-1	TGTGCCAGCAGTCCTAGGACAGGGAGAAACGAGCAGTACTTC	CASSPRTGRNEQYF
.	TRBJ2-1	.	TRBV3-1/TRBV3-2	TGTGCCAGCAGCCGACGGGGGACGTTGGGGTCGGATGAGCAGTTCTTC	CASSRRGTLGSDEQFF
.	TRBJ1-2	.	TRBV30	TGTGCCTGGAGTATCAGTGACTGGGGCTACACCTTC	CAWSISDWGYTF
.	TRBJ2-7	.	TRBV4-1	TGCGCCAGCAGCTTGGTCTCTGGACAGACCCTCTACGAGCAGTACTTC	CASSLVSGQTLYEQYF
.	TRBJ1-1	.	TRBV4-2	TGTGCCAGCAGCCAAGAATTCGTGGCGGGTGAAGCTTTCTTT	CASSQEFVAGEAFF
.	TRBJ2-7	TRBD2	TRBV19	TGTGCCAGTAGTAAGATCGGACTAGCGGGGGCAAGCTCCTACGAGCAGTACTTC	CASSKIGLAGASSYEQYF
.	TRBJ1-4	TRBD1	TRBV5-1	TGCGCCAGCAGCTTGGTTGGTGGGACAGTCCCTGAAAAACTGTTTTTT	CASSLVGGTVPEKLFF
.	TRBJ2-7	TRBD1	TRBV10-3	TGTGCCACCCGGGACAGACTAAAATACGAGCAGTACTTC	CATRDRLKYEQYF
.	TRBJ1-3	.	TRBV19	TGTGCCAGTAGTAGGCAGGGAAGAGTTGGAAACACCATATATTTT	CASSRQGRVGNTIYF
.	TRBJ1-4	TRBD1	TRBV25-1	TGTGCCAGCACCAGAAGGGACAGGGAGGGGGAAAAACTGTTTTTT	CASTRRDREGEKLFF
few	TRBJ2-7	TRBD2	TRBV3-1/TRBV3-2	TGTGCCAGCAGCCAAGAATGGCGGGGGGGCCGTAACGAGCAGTACTTC	CASSQEWRGGRNEQYF